This T cell receptor (beta chain) is from a study of cytomegalovirus exposure and HLA in healthy donors. PCR was performed using 60 Vbeta and 13 Jbeta primers. Some clones are missing from TCRdb's copy, which holds only in-frame ones; the method was immunoSEQ multiplex PCR. The table shows 100,000 to 150,000 clones, with under 85% occurring only once. This clone was detected only a few times. No antigen is known for it. CDR3 size: 12 residues. Looked up from germline, CDR1 is SGHAT and CDR2 is FQNNGV. V was clipped by 1 base and J by 8 bases, with 6 bases between them. Overall study findings and caveats: On later analysis, the bulk of CMV-associated TCR beta chains appeared to be HLA-restricted. Later analysis associated a missense DCLRE1C variant with TCR beta V- and J-gene trimming.

V is TRBV11-2 and J is TRBJ2-1; no definite D call. The source of this sequence is a woman aged 45 to 65 in good health and CMV-seropositive. The source material was PBMCs. CDR3 DNA sequence: TGTGCCAGCAGCTTAGCGCAGTATGAGCAGTTCTTC. Protein product: CASSLAQYEQFF.